This T cell receptor (beta chain) is from a study of CD8+CD57+ T cells in acquired aplastic anemia. About the study: Sorted CD4+ and CD8+ cell DNA averaged roughly 3 ug.

At least ten counts were recorded for this clonotype. Genomic DNA templated the TCR beta VDJ and CDR3 profiling. TCRdb re-analysed the reads in MiXCR, keeping a single row per CDR3 protein. This table has around 190,000 distinct CDR3 sequences, about 50% appearing once. All patients picked for sequencing had shown, by flow cytometry, an expansion of CD8+CD57+ cells. CDR3 size: 12 residues. Germline-derived CDR1 and CDR2 are SGHKS and YYEKEE (reference sequence). V lost 6 bases to trimming and J lost 4 bases, with 9 bases between them. The sample taken for sequencing was sorted CD4+, CD8+, or CD8+CD57+ T cells (not recorded which) from PBMCs. This chain joins TRBV5-5 and TRBJ2-3; the D gene is possibly TRBD1 (5 bases). This TCR was sampled from a human donor with aplastic anemia. The CDR3 loop is CASTRGADTQYF. In DNA form, the CDR3 reads TGTGCCAGCACAAGGGGCGCAGATACGCAGTATTTT.